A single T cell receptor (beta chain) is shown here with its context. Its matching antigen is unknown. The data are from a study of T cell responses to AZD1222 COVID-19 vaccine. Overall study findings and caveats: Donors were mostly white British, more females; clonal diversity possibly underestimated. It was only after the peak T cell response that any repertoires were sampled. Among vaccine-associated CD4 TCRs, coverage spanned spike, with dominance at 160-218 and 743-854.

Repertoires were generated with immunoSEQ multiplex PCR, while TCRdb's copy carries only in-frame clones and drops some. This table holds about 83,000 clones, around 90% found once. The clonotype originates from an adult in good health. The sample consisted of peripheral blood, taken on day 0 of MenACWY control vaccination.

The CDR3 protein is CASSVAAQLTYEQYF. CDR3 in DNA: TGTGCCAGCAGCGTAGCTGCACAGCTTACATACGAGCAGTACTTC. The rearrangement uses TRBV9 and TRBJ2-7; D is unresolved. Trimming cost V 0 bases and J 4 bases, with 14 bases left between them. The CDR3 totals 15 residues. The germline V gene encodes CDR1 SGDLS and CDR2 YYNGEE.